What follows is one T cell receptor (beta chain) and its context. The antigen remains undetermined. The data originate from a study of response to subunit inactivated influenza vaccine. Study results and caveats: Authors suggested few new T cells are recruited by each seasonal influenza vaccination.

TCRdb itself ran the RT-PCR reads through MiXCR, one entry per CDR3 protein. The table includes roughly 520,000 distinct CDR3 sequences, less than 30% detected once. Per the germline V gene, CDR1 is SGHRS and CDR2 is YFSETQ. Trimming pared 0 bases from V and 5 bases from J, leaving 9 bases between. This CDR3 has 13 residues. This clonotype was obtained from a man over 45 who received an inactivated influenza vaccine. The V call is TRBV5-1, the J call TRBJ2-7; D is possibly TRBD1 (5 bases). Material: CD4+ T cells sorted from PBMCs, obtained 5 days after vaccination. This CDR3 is CASSLGRVNEQYF. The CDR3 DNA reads TGCGCCAGCAGCTTGGGCAGGGTCAACGAGCAGTACTTC.